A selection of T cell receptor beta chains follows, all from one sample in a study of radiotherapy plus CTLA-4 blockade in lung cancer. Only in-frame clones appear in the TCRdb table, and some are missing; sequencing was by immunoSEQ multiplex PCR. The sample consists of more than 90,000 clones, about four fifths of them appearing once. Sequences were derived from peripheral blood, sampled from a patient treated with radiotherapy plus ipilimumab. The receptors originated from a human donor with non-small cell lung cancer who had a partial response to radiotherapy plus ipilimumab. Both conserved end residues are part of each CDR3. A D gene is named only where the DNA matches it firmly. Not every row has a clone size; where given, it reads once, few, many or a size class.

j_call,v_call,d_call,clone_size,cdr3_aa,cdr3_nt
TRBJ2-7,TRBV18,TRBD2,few,CASSRAGIRDEQYF,TGTGCCAGCTCACGAGCGGGAATAAGGGACGAGCAGTACTTC
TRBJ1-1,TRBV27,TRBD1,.,CASSFRGLTEAFF,TGTGCCAGCAGTTTCAGGGGGTTAACTGAAGCTTTCTTT
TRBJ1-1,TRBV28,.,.,CASRPLQGNTEAFF,TGTGCCAGCAGGCCCTTACAGGGGAACACTGAAGCTTTCTTT
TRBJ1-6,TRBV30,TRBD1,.,CASGRDRDSPLHF,TGTGCCTCGGGCCGGGACAGGGATTCACCCCTCCACTTT
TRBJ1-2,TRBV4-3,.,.,CASSQESGEDYGYTF,TGCGCCAGCAGCCAAGAGTCCGGGGAAGACTATGGCTACACCTTC
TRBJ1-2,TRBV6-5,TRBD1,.,CASRHRTGRNYGYTF,TGTGCCAGCAGACATAGGACAGGCCGCAACTATGGCTACACCTTC
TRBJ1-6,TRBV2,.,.,CASSGDMGLSALHF,TGTGCCAGCAGTGGGGACATGGGCCTTTCGGCCCTCCACTTT
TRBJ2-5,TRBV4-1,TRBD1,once,CASSTGTGGETQYF,TGCGCCAGCAGCACTGGGACAGGGGGAGAGACCCAGTACTTC
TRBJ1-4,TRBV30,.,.,CAWSYGTKEKLFF,TGTGCCTGGAGTTACGGGACAAAAGAAAAACTGTTTTTT
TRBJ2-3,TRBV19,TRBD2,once,CASSQREWTDTQYF,TGTGCCAGTAGCCAGCGGGAGTGGACAGATACGCAGTATTTT
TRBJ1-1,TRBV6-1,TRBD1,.,CASSQQGALNTEAFF,TGTGCCAGCAGCCAACAGGGGGCGTTGAACACTGAAGCTTTCTTT
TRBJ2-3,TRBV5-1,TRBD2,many,CASSFFGAGGADTQYF,TGCGCCAGCAGCTTCTTCGGGGCGGGAGGGGCAGATACGCAGTATTTT
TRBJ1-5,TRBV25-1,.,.,CASGRTGLWQPQHF,TGTGCCAGCGGAAGGACGGGGTTATGGCAGCCCCAGCATTTT
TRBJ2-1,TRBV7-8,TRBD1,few,CASSLSSDRGNEQFF,TGTGCCAGCAGCTTAAGTTCGGACAGGGGGAATGAGCAGTTCTTC
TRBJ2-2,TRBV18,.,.,CASSPQGASNTGELFF,TGTGCCAGCTCACCCCAAGGGGCCTCGAACACCGGGGAGCTGTTTTTT
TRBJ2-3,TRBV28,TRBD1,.,CASSAPGGAEDTQYF,TGTGCCAGCAGTGCCCCAGGGGGCGCCGAAGATACGCAGTATTTT
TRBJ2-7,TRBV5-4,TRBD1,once,CASSPGQYEQYF,TGTGCCAGCAGCCCGGGACAGTACGAGCAGTACTTC
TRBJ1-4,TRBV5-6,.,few,CASSLAGRNEKLFF,TGTGCCAGCAGCTTGGCAGGGAGGAATGAAAAACTGTTTTTT
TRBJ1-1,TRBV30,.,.,CAWIRDSLNTEAFF,TGTGCCTGGATAAGAGACAGTTTGAACACTGAAGCTTTCTTT
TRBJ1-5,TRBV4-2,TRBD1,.,CASSPGQVNQPQHF,TGTGCCAGCAGCCCGGGACAGGTCAATCAGCCCCAGCATTTT
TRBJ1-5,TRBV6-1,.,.,CASSEAPGGTSQHF,TGTGCCAGCAGTGAAGCGCCGGGGGGAACCTCCCAGCATTTT
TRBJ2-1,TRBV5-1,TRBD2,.,CASSLVGGAYNEQFF,TGCGCCAGCAGCTTGGTGGGGGGGGCCTACAATGAGCAGTTCTTC
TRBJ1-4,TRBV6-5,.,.,CASSGTGTTNEKLFF,TGTGCCAGCAGTGGCACCGGGACAACAAATGAAAAACTGTTTTTT
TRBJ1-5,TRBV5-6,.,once,CASSGGGGFVQPQHF,TGTGCCAGCAGCGGGGGGGGCGGCTTTGTGCAGCCCCAGCATTTT
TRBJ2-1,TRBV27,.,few,CASISIGPGYNEQFF,TGTGCCAGCATATCAATCGGGCCAGGGTACAATGAGCAGTTCTTC
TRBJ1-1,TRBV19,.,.,CASSIVRPGGTEAFF,TGTGCCAGTAGTATAGTGAGACCCGGAGGGACTGAAGCTTTCTTT
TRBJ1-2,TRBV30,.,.,CAWSATQGSYGYTF,TGTGCCTGGAGTGCCACCCAGGGGAGCTATGGCTACACCTTC
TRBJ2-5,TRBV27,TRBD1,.,CASSRQGETQYF,TGTGCCAGCAGTCGACAGGGGGAGACCCAGTACTTC
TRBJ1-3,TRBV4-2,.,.,CASSQESTRTGNTIYF,TGTGCCAGCAGCCAAGAAAGCACTCGCACCGGAAACACCATATATTTT
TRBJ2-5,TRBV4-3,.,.,CASSHGQGGQETQYF,TGCGCCAGCAGCCACGGACAGGGAGGGCAAGAGACCCAGTACTTC
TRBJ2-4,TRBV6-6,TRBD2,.,CASSYGGGLAGMVF,TGTGCCAGCAGTTACGGGGGTGGACTAGCGGGAATGGTCTTC
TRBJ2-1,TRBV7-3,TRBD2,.,CASSLFPSLGPSGSYNEQFF,TGTGCCAGCAGCTTATTCCCCAGCCTAGGACCTAGCGGCTCCTACAATGAGCAGTTCTTC
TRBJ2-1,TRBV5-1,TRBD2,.,CASSWTQGTSGRISSYNEQFF,TGCGCCAGCAGCTGGACACAAGGGACTAGCGGGAGGATCAGCTCCTACAATGAGCAGTTCTTC
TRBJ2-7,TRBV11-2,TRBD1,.,CASSLERTGAYEQYF,TGTGCCAGCAGCTTAGAGAGGACAGGAGCCTACGAGCAGTACTTC
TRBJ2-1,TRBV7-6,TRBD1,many,CASSPRTGYNEQFF,TGTGCCAGCAGCCCACGGACAGGGTACAATGAGCAGTTCTTC
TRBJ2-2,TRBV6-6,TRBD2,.,CASSYKRELTGELFF,TGTGCCAGCAGTTATAAGCGGGAGTTAACCGGGGAGCTGTTTTTT
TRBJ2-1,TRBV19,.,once,CASSIGQSSYNEQFF,TGTGCCAGTAGTATCGGACAAAGCTCCTACAATGAGCAGTTCTTC
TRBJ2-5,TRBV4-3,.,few,CASSQDYQETQYF,TGCGCCAGCAGCCAGGACTACCAAGAGACCCAGTACTTC
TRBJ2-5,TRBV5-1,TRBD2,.,CASSPTSGSPPQQYF,TGCGCCAGCAGCCCCACTAGCGGGAGCCCCCCCCAGCAGTACTTC
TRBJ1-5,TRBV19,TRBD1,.,CASSKPKSGTGGPNQPQHF,TGTGCCAGTAGTAAGCCCAAATCCGGGACAGGGGGCCCTAATCAGCCCCAGCATTTT
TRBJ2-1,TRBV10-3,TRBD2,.,CAITSGVEQFF,TGTGCCATCACTAGCGGGGTGGAGCAGTTCTTC
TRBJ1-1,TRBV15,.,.,CATSRDRNTEAFF,TGTGCCACCAGCAGAGATCGGAACACTGAAGCTTTCTTT
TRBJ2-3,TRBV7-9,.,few,CASSLASGLDTQYF,TGTGCCAGCAGCTTAGCTAGCGGATTAGATACGCAGTATTTT
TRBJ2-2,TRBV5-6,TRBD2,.,CASSSWTSGNTGELFF,TGTGCCAGCAGCTCATGGACTAGCGGTAACACCGGGGAGCTGTTTTTT
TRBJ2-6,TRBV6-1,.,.,CASSEYRATYGANVLTF,TGTGCCAGCAGTGAGTACAGGGCAACGTACGGGGCCAACGTCCTGACTTTC
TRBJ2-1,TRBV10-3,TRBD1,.,CAISEDRGKNNEQFF,TGTGCCATCAGTGAGGACAGGGGGAAAAACAATGAGCAGTTCTTC
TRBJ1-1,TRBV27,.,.,CASSLEGGNTEAFF,TGTGCCAGCAGTTTGGAAGGGGGAAACACTGAAGCTTTCTTT
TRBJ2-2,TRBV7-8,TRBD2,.,CASSIRPGLAGEAGELFF,TGTGCCAGCAGCATCAGACCGGGACTAGCGGGAGAGGCCGGGGAGCTGTTTTTT
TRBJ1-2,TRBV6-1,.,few,CASILNQGNYGYTF,TGTGCCAGCATTCTTAACCAGGGGAACTATGGCTACACCTTC
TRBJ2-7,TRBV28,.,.,CASSFPIPTYEQYF,TGTGCCAGCAGTTTCCCAATTCCCACATACGAGCAGTACTTC
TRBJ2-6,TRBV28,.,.,CASSLAGPGANVLTF,TGTGCCAGCAGTTTAGCGGGACCTGGGGCCAACGTCCTGACTTTC
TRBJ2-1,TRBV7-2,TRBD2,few,CASSRTSGPYNEQFF,TGTGCCAGCAGCCGGACTAGCGGACCCTACAATGAGCAGTTCTTC
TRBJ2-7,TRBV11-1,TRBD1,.,CASSLRQGPYEQYF,TGTGCCAGCAGCTTGAGACAGGGGCCCTACGAGCAGTACTTC